The 20 T cell receptor beta chains reported below all come from one sample, sequenced in a study of identifying expanded T cells in peripheral blood. The method was immunoSEQ multiplex PCR; TCRdb's version includes in-frame clones alone and lacks a portion of them. The sample holds about 81,000 clones, over 80% seen once. The sample consisted of blood. Receptor source: a person aged 18-70 years in good health.

This chain joins TRBV6-5 and TRBJ2-6, with D possibly matching TRBD2 (6 bases). CDR1 and CDR2 (germline): MNHEY, SVGAGI. Trimming took 4 bases from V and 2 from J, leaving 9 bases between them. This CDR3 contains 15 residues. The CDR3 DNA reads TGTGCCAGCAGTTGGCGCGGGACTGGGGCCAACGTCCTGACTTTC. This encodes CASSWRGTGANVLTF.

The rearrangement joins TRBV5-1 to TRBJ1-2; D remains ambiguous. The germline gives CDR1 SGHRS, CDR2 YFSETQ. V gave up 1 base and J gave up 2 bases, with 9 bases separating them. This CDR3 is built from 14 residues. The CDR3 DNA reads as TGCGCCAGCAGCTTGAGTAGCCAGAACTATGGCTACACCTTC. It translates to CASSLSSQNYGYTF.

This sequence joins TRBV6-5 and TRBJ2-3; D unclear. Germline values: CDR1 MNHEY, CDR2 SVGAGI. This CDR3 comprises 15 residues. Trimming took 2 bases from V and 4 from J, leaving 13 bases between them. CDR3 amino acids: CASSYTLGSSDTQYF. DNA for the CDR3: TGTGCCAGCAGTTACACATTAGGATCTTCAGATACGCAGTATTTT.

CDR3 in DNA: TGCGCCAGCAGCTTGAACAGGGGGTTGTACGAGCAGTACTTC. It specifies CASSLNRGLYEQYF. The chain couples TRBV5-1 to TRBJ2-7, with TRBD1 identical over 8 bases. The CDR3 is 14 amino acids. Germline CDR1 SGHRS, CDR2 YFSETQ. V lost 1 base to trimming and J lost 4 bases; unmatched junction nucleotides: 4.

The rearrangement links TRBV5-1 to TRBJ2-7; no clear D gene. Germline V gives CDR1 SGHRS, CDR2 YFSETQ. Trimming removed 4 bases from V and 1 base from J, with 9 bases in between. The CDR3 loop spans 13 amino acids. CDR3 protein: CASSMDLSYEQYF. CDR3 sequence (DNA): TGCGCCAGCAGCATGGACCTGTCCTACGAGCAGTACTTC.

The chain uses TRBV30 and TRBJ2-2; possibly TRBD1 or TRBD2 for D (6 bases each). The germline V gene has CDR1 GTSNPN and CDR2 SVGIG (reference sequence). The CDR3 totals 14 residues. V lost 0 bases and J 7 bases, leaving 12 bases between the germline ends. CDR3 protein: CAWSVSRGGGELFF. The CDR3 nucleotides are TGTGCCTGGAGTGTTTCCAGGGGAGGCGGGGAGCTGTTTTTT.

The chain has TRBV7-2 and TRBJ1-2; D unclear. Germline assignment: CDR1 SGHTA and CDR2 FQGNSA. The CDR3 sequence is 15 residues long. The germline V and J ends were trimmed by 1 base and 6 bases, with 15 bases remaining between them. CDR3 in amino acids: CASSLVGVMGDGYTF. For the CDR3, the DNA is TGTGCCAGCAGCTTAGTCGGGGTCATGGGCGATGGCTACACCTTC.

The gene calls are TRBV11-1 and TRBJ2-5; 12 bases are shared with TRBD2. The germline gives CDR1 SGHAT, CDR2 FQDESV (reference sequence). Unmatched junction bases numbered 3, after V lost 0 bases and J lost 4 bases. This CDR3 region has 16 residues. The CDR3 bases are TGTGCCAGCAGCTTAGCGTTGGGACTAGCGGGAGAGACCCAGTACTTC. It codes for CASSLALGLAGETQYF.

V gene TRBV7-6 combines with J gene TRBJ2-5, with unresolved D. Germline V gene data show CDR1 as SGHVS and CDR2 as FNYEAQ. The germline V and J ends were trimmed by 1 base and 2 bases, with 2 bases remaining between them. The CDR3 is 12 residues long. CDR3 nucleotide sequence: TGTGCCAGCAGCTTAGGACAAGAGACCCAGTACTTC. Amino acid sequence: CASSLGQETQYF.

This chain uses TRBV6-5 with TRBJ1-3; the D gene is possibly TRBD1 (6 bases). This CDR3 spans 14 amino acids. V dropped 5 bases and J dropped 0 bases, with 8 bases sitting between them. Germline V gene lookup returns CDR1 MNHEY and CDR2 SVGAGI. The CDR3 sequence is CASSRDNSGNTIYF. DNA for the CDR3: TGTGCCAGCAGTCGGGACAACTCTGGAAACACCATATATTTT.

With regard to this clone: The same CDR3 is also encoded by other DNA sequences in this sample. The gene calls are TRBV27 and TRBJ2-5; D is uncertain. The germline V gene has CDR1 MNHEY and CDR2 SMNVEV (reference sequence). V was shortened by 5 bases and J by 4 bases, with 8 bases between the two germline ends. This CDR3 has 12 residues. This CDR3 reads CASSLRGETQYF. In nucleotides, the CDR3 is TGTGCCAGCAGTCTTAGAGGAGAGACCCAGTACTTC.

This clone was seen repeatedly, ten times or more. The chain carries TRBV28 and TRBJ2-7; 8 bases align to TRBD1. The ends lost 5 bases at V and 2 bases at J; junction bases unmatched: 11. CDR1 is MDHEN and CDR2 is SYDVKM in the germline V gene. The CDR3 length is 16 residues. The CDR3, as DNA: TGTGCCAGCAGTCCCGCCGGGACAGGAAGGACCTACGAGCAGTACTTC. This codes for CASSPAGTGRTYEQYF.

The CDR3 DNA reads as TGTGCCAGCAGTTCCCGGGGGGGGGCGGAAGAGCAGTACTTC. It codes for CASSSRGGAEEQYF. The chain joins TRBV6-5 to TRBJ2-7; the match to TRBD2 covers 8 bases. CDR1 is MNHEY, CDR2 SVGAGI, per germline. With 4 bases clipped from V and 7 bases from J, the junction kept 9 bases outside the gene matches. This CDR3 region has 14 residues.

This clone was observed a single time. DNA for the CDR3: TGTGCCAGCAGCCCCCGGACGGTGAACACTGAAGCTTTCTTT. Amino acids: CASSPRTVNTEAFF. This chain uses TRBV7-2 with TRBJ1-1; D remains ambiguous. The CDR3 runs to 14 residues. Trimming cost V 5 bases and J 0 bases, with 10 bases left between them. Germline V gene sequence: CDR1 SGHTA, CDR2 FQGNSA.

Points on this clone: This may be a read error: a much more frequent sequence differs by one nucleotide. The chain is built from TRBV13 and TRBJ2-7; no firm D call. With 0 bases removed from V and 2 bases from J, the gap between germline ends came to 2 bases. The CDR3 consists of 12 residues. In germline, CDR1 is PRHDT, CDR2 FYEKMQ (reference sequence). Here the CDR3 reads CASSLGAYEQYF. DNA of the CDR3: TGTGCCAGCAGCTTAGGAGCCTACGAGCAGTACTTC.

The V and J genes are TRBV7-3 and TRBJ2-1; TRBD2 matches at 8 bases. CDR1 and CDR2 (germline): SGHTA, FQGTGA. With V trimmed by 5 bases and J by 1 base, 10 bases remained unmatched. The CDR3 is made up of 17 amino acids. The CDR3 DNA is TGTGCCAGCAGCCCCAGCGGGGGCGGACCTTCCTACAATGAGCAGTTCTTC. Protein sequence: CASSPSGGGPSYNEQFF.

This rearrangement joins TRBV27 to TRBJ2-3; the D gene is possibly TRBD2 (5 bases). Germline assignment: CDR1 MNHEY and CDR2 SMNVEV (reference sequence). The CDR3 runs to 16 residues. Trimming removed 5 bases at V and 6 bases at J, with 21 bases between. CDR3 sequence reads: CASSGSPFGGPDTQYF. Here the CDR3 DNA reads TGTGCCAGCAGTGGCTCCCCCTTCGGCGGGCCCGATACGCAGTATTTT.

The chain joins TRBV2 to TRBJ1-2; 7 bases map to TRBD1. Trimming cost V 6 bases and J 5 bases; bases outside gene matches: 12. Per germline, CDR1 SNHLY and CDR2 FYNNEI. CDR3 length equals 15 residues. The CDR3 spells CASREDRPIQYGYTF. The CDR3 DNA reads TGTGCCAGCAGGGAGGACAGGCCCATCCAGTATGGCTACACCTTC. Variable domain in full (rest from reference TRBV2 and TRBJ1-2): EPEVTQTPSHQVTQMGQEVILRCVPISNHLYFYWYRQILGQKVEFLVSFYNNEISEKSEIFDDQFSVERPDGSNFTLKIRSTKLEDSAMYFCASREDRPIQYGYTFGSGTRLTVV.

This clone has just one count. The chain employs TRBV14 and TRBJ2-2, with no clear D. The CDR3 is 15 amino acids. Trimming pared 0 bases from V and 5 bases from J, leaving 10 bases between. Germline-derived CDR1 and CDR2 are SGHDN and FVKESK. Here the CDR3 reads CASSQEVTSTGELFF. CDR3 nucleotide sequence: TGTGCCAGCAGCCAAGAAGTCACCTCGACCGGGGAGCTGTTTTTT.

The chain carries TRBV4-3 and TRBJ2-6; 9 bases fit TRBD2. J lost 4 bases, V lost 2 bases, and 6 bases had no gene match. The CDR3 sequence is 17 residues long. CDR1 is LGHNA and CDR2 is YSLEER in the germline V gene. CDR3 loop: CASSQSSGSNGANVLTF. CDR3 DNA: TGCGCCAGCAGCCAAAGTAGCGGGAGTAACGGGGCCAACGTCCTGACTTTC.